The clone carrying this T cell receptor beta chain was recorded many times. Its antigen is not known. Within a library made for alpha chains, this beta chain is off target, and its count is uninformative. TCRdb reprocessed the 5' RACE reads via MiXCR and lists one record per CDR3 protein. The table shows about 17,000 distinct CDR3 sequences, with 6.2% occurring only once. This sample stems from a study of spatial heterogeneity in lung cancer. Study at large: Consistently, beta-chain sequences turned up in larger numbers than alpha-chain sequences did.

Time point in this sample: sample taken at primary tumor resection. The cohort: about 79 early-stage, untreated non-small cell lung cancer patients. Germline V gives CDR1 SGHTA, CDR2 FQGNSA. The V segment lost 2 bases and the J segment 7 bases; nucleotides outside the gene matches: 5. The CDR3 covers 14 residues. Study-wide points: Higher tumor mutation counts went along with higher counts of expanded intratumoral alpha and beta TCRs.

The chain links TRBV7-2 to TRBJ2-1; 7 bases map to TRBD2. The source of this sequence is a male donor with early-stage non-small cell lung cancer. Sample: lung tumor tissue, taken at surgery. Here the CDR3 reads CASSLFPGRNEQFF. CDR3 coding DNA: TGTGCCAGCAGCTTATTTCCCGGGAGGAATGAGCAGTTCTTC.